This T cell receptor beta chain was identified in a study of OX40 agonist ivuxolimab in advanced cancers. CDR3 length: 14 amino acids. CDR1 is SGHTA, CDR2 FQGTGA, per germline. The V segment lost 3 bases and the J segment 6 bases; nucleotides outside the gene matches: 4. The assay was immunoSEQ multiplex PCR, and TCRdb's table has in-frame clones only and misses some. Among around 16,000 clones, about four fifths were seen once, and the ten largest hold over 60%. V and J are TRBV7-3 and TRBJ1-2; 10 positions match TRBD1. The specimen was CD4+ or CD8+ T cells sorted from blood, collected in a trial of the OX40 agonist ivuxolimab. The TCR originated in an adult with an advanced solid tumor such as melanoma, head and neck, liver or kidney cancer. The CDR3 DNA is TGTGCCAGCAGCTTCTCCGGACAGGGGGATGGCTACACCTTC. Its translation is CASSFSGQGDGYTF.